This is a list of T cell receptor beta chains from one sample in a study of monozygotic twins with inflammatory bowel disease. TCRdb derives one entry per CDR3 protein from the 5' RACE reads, leaving out DNA. This sample lists about 160,000 distinct CDR3 sequences; its ten largest clones have 2% to 2.5%. Sequenced: blood. These receptors were collected from a human donor with ulcerative colitis or Crohn's disease, or a healthy co-twin of an affected twin (not recorded which). The CDR3 runs from the conserved cysteine through the conserved F or W.

j_call v_call cdr3_aa
TRBJ1-3 TRBV10-3 CAISESELSGNTIYF
TRBJ1-2 TRBV5-6 CASSLDTGQGSYGYTF
TRBJ2-1 TRBV7-8 CASSLGARAAEQFF
TRBJ2-5 TRBV7-2 CASSSPGNQETQYF
TRBJ2-5 TRBV5-1 CASSLSAARQETQYF
TRBJ2-5 TRBV12-3/TRBV12-4 CASSLVRGPQETQYF
TRBJ2-5 TRBV18 CASSPYKETQYF
TRBJ2-7 TRBV4-3 CASSRDRGLEQYF
TRBJ1-6 TRBV12-3/TRBV12-4 CASTLQDYNSPLHF
TRBJ1-5 TRBV12-3/TRBV12-4 CASSLHRGAGNQPQHF
TRBJ2-4 TRBV7-2 CASSPAREAKNIQYF
TRBJ2-1 TRBV20-1 CSAREARDAGYNEQFF
TRBJ1-1 TRBV20-1 CSARDRRQGVGEAFF
TRBJ2-1 TRBV7-2 CASSLVVSGEGYEQFF